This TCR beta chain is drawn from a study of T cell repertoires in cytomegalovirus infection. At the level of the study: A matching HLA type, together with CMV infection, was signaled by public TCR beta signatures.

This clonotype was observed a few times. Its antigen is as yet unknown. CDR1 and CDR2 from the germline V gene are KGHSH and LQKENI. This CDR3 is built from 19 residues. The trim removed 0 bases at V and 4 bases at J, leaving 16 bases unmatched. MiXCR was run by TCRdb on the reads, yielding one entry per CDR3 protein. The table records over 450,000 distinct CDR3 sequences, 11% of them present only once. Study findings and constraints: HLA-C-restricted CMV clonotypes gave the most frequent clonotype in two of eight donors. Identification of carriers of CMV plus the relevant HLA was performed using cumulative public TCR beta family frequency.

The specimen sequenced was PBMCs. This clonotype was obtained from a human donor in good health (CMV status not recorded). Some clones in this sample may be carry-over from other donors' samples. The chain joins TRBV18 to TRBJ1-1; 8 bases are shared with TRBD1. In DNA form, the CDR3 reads TGTGCCAGCTCACCACCGGACAGGGTATCCCCCCGAGAGGGCACTGAAGCTTTCTTT. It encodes CASSPPDRVSPREGTEAFF.